This TCR beta chain was captured by sequencing in a study of T cell changes during pregnancy in multiple sclerosis. TCRdb keeps only in-frame clones here, not all; method: immunoSEQ multiplex PCR. Of 15,000 or so clones listed, about 92% are singletons. In germline, CDR1 is MDHEN, CDR2 SYDVKM. Trimming left V 6 bases short and J 0 bases short, with 15 bases between. The CDR3 spans 16 residues. The chain uses TRBV28 and TRBJ2-1; TRBD2 is a possible D gene (7 bases). This receptor was identified in a female donor in good health, enrolled as a control in a pregnancy study. Sequences were derived from peripheral blood, sampled in the second trimester of pregnancy. The CDR3, as DNA: TGTGCCAGCAGACCGGGGGGCTTAAGCTCCTACAATGAGCAGTTCTTC. Its protein is CASRPGGLSSYNEQFF.